This T cell receptor (beta chain) is from a study of blood T cell repertoires in COVID-19. Sequencing was performed with immunoSEQ multiplex PCR; in TCRdb, only in-frame clones are kept and a portion is missing. The repertoire has about 120,000 clones, about 83% of them found once; the top ten carry roughly 2.1%. This CDR3 has 11 amino acids. Germline CDR1 LNHDA, CDR2 SQIVND (reference sequence). With 5 bases removed from V and 5 bases from J, the gap between germline ends came to 6 bases. Sequencing input: peripheral blood. The sequence was obtained from a woman aged 45-60 years with acute or convalescent COVID-19. V is TRBV19 and J is TRBJ2-5, with no clear D. As DNA, the CDR3 is TGTGCCAGTAGTGTCCAGGAGACCCAGTACTTC. It codes for CASSVQETQYF.